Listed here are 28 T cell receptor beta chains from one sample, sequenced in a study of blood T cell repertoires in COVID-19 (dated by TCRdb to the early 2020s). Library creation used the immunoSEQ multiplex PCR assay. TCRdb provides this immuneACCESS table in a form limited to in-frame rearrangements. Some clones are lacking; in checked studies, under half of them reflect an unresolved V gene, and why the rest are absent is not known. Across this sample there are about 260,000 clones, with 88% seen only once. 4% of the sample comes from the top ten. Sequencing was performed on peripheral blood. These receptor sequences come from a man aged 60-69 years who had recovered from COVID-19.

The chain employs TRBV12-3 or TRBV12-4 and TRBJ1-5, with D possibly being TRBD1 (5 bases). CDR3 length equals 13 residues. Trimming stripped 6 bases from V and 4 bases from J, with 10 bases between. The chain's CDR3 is CASRETANQPQHF. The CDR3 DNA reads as TGTGCCAGCAGGGAGACAGCAAATCAGCCCCAGCATTTT.

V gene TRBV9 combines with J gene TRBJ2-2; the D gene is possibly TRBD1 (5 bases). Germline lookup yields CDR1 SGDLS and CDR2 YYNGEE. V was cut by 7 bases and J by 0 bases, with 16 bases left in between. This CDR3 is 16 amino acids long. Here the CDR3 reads CASSRQPNANTGELFF. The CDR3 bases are TGTGCCAGCTCCAGACAGCCTAACGCGAACACCGGGGAGCTGTTTTTT.

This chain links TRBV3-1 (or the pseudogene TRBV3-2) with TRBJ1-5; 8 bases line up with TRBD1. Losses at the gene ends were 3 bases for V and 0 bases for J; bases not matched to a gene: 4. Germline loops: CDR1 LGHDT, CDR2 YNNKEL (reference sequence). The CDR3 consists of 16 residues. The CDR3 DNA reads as TGTGCCAGCAGCCAGACACAGGGGGATAGCAATCAGCCCCAGCATTTT. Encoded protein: CASSQTQGDSNQPQHF.

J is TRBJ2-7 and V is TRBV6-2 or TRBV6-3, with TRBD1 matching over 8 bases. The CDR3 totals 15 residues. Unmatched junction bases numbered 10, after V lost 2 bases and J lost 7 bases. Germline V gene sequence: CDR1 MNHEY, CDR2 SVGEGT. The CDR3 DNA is TGTGCCAGCAGTTACGGCCCAGGGGGCGGAAAGGAGCAGTACTTC. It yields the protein CASSYGPGGGKEQYF.

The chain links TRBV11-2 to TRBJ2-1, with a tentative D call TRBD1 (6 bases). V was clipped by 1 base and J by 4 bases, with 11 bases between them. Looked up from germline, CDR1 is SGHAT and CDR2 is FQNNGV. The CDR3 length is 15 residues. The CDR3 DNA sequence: TGTGCCAGCAGCTTAGGCGACAGGAGTTACAATGAGCAGTTCTTC. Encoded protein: CASSLGDRSYNEQFF. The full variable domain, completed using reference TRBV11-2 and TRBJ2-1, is EAGVAQSPRYKIIEKRQSVAFWCNPISGHATLYWYQQILGQGPKLLIQFQNNGVVDDSQLPKDRFSAERLKGVDSTLKIQPAKLEDSAVYLCASSLGDRSYNEQFFGPGTRLTVL.

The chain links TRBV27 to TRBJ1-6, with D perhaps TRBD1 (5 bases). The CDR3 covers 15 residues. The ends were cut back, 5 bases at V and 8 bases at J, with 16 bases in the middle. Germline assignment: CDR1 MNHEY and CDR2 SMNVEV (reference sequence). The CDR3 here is CASSASWGMDSPLHF. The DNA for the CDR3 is TGTGCCAGCAGTGCCAGCTGGGGCATGGATTCACCCCTCCACTTT.

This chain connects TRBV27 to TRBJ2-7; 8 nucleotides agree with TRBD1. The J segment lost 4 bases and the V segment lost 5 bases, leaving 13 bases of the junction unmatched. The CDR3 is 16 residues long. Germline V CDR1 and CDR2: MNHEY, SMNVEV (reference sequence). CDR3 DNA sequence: TGTGCCAGCAGTCCTACTTCGGACAGGGTCAATTACGAGCAGTACTTC. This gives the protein CASSPTSDRVNYEQYF.

The CDR3 loop reads CASSRAGLSNQPQHF. In DNA, the CDR3 is TGTGCCAGCAGCCGCGCAGGGTTGAGCAATCAGCCCCAGCATTTT. The genes are TRBV7-9 and TRBJ1-5, with a weak D call TRBD1 (5 bases). The V gene lost 5 bases and the J gene lost 1 base, with 12 bases spanning the gap. Germline CDR1 and CDR2: SEHNR and FQNEAQ (reference sequence). CDR3 length equals 15 residues. The variable domain in full, with the rest retrieved from reference TRBV7-9 and TRBJ1-5, is DTGVSQNPRHKITKRGQNVTFRCDPISEHNRLYWYRQTLGQGPEFLTYFQNEAQLEKSRLLSDRFSAERPKGSFSTLEIQRTEQGDSAMYLCASSRAGLSNQPQHFGDGTRLSIL.

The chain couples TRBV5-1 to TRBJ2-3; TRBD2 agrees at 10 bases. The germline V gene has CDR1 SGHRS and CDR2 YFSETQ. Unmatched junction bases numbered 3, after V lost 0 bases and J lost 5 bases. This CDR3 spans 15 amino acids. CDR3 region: CASSLERGGQDTQYF. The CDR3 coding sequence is TGCGCCAGCAGCTTGGAGCGGGGGGGCCAAGATACGCAGTATTTT.

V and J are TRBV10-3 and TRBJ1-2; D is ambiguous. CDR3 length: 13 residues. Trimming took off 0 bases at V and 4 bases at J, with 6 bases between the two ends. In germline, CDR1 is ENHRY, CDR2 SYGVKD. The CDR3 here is CAISESGLYGYTF. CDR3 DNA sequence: TGTGCCATCAGTGAGTCTGGCCTCTATGGCTACACCTTC.

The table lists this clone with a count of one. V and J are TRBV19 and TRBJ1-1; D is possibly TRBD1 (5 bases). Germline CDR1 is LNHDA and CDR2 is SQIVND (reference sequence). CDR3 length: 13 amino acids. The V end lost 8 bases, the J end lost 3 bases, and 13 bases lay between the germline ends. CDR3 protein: CASATPGHTEAFF. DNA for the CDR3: TGTGCCAGTGCGACTCCAGGGCACACTGAAGCTTTCTTT.

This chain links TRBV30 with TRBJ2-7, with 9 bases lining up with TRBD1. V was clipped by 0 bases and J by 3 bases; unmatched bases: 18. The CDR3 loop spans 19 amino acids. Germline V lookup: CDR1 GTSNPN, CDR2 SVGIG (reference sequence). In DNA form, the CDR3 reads TGTGCCTGGAGTGTACCCCCTCGACAGGGGGGTTATAGAATCTACGAGCAGTACTTC. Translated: CAWSVPPRQGGYRIYEQYF.

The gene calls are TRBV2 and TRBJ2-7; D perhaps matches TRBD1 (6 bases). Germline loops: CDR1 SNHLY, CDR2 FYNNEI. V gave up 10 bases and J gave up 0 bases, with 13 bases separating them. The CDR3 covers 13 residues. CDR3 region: CATLDRSSYEQYF. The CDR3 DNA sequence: TGTGCCACCTTAGACAGGAGCTCCTACGAGCAGTACTTC.

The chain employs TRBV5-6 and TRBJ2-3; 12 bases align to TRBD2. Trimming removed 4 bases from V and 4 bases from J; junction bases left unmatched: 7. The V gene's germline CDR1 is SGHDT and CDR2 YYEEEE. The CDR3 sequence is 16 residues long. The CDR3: CASSILLAGGADTQYF. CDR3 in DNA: TGTGCCAGCAGCATTCTGCTAGCGGGGGGGGCAGATACGCAGTATTTT.

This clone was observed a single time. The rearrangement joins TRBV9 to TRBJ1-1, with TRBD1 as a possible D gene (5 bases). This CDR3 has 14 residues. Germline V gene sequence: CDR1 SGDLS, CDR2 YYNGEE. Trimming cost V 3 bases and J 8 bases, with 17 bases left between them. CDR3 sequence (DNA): TGTGCCAGCAGCGCGGAGGGGCCGGGTAGGGAAGCTTTCTTT. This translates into CASSAEGPGREAFF. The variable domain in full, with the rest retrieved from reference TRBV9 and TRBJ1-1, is DSGVTQTPKHLITATGQRVTLRCSPRSGDLSVYWYQQSLDQGLQFLIQYYNGEERAKGNILERFSAQQFPDLHSELNLSSLELGDSALYFCASSAEGPGREAFFGQGTRLTVV.

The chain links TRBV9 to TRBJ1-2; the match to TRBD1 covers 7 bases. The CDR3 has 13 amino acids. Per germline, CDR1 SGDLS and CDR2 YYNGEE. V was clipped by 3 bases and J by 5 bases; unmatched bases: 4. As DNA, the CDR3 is TGTGCCAGCAGCGGAGGACAGGATTATGGCTACACCTTC. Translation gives CASSGGQDYGYTF.

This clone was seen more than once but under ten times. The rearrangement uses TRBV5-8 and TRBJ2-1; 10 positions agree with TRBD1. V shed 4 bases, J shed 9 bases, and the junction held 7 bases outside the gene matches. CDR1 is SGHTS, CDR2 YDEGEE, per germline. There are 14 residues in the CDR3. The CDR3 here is CASSKDRGLGEQFF. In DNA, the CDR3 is TGTGCCAGCAGCAAAGACAGGGGGCTCGGTGAGCAGTTCTTC.

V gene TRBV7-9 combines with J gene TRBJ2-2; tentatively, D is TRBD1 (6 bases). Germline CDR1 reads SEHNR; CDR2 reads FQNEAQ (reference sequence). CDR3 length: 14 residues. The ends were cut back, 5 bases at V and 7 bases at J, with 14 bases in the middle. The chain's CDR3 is CASSTGTFFGELFF. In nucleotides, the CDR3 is TGTGCCAGCAGCACAGGGACCTTTTTCGGGGAGCTGTTTTTT.

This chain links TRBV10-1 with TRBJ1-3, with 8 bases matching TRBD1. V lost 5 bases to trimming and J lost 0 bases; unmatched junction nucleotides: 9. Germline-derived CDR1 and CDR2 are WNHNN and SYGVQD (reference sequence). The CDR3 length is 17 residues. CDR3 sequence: CASSKPGQVSSGNTIYF. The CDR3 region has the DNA TGCGCCAGCAGTAAACCGGGACAGGTGAGCTCTGGAAACACCATATATTTT.

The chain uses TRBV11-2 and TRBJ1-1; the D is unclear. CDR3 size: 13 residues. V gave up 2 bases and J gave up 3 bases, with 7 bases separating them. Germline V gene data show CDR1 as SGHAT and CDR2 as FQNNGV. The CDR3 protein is CASSLRLDTEAFF. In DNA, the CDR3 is TGTGCCAGCAGCTTACGGTTGGACACTGAAGCTTTCTTT. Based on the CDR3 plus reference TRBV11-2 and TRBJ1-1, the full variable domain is EAGVAQSPRYKIIEKRQSVAFWCNPISGHATLYWYQQILGQGPKLLIQFQNNGVVDDSQLPKDRFSAERLKGVDSTLKIQPAKLEDSAVYLCASSLRLDTEAFFGQGTRLTVV.

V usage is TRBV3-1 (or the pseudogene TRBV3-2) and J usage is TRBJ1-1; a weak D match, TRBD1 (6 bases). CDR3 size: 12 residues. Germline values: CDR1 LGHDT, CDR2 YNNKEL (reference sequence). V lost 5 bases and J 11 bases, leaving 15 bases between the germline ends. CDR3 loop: CASSFRDIQAFF. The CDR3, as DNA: TGTGCCAGCAGCTTCCGGGACATTCAGGCTTTCTTT.

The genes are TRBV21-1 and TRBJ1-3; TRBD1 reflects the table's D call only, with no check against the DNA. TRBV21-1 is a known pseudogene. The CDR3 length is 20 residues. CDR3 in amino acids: CASSKGTGTGTLLSGNTIYF. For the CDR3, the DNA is TGTGCCAGCAGCAAAGGGACCGGGACAGGGACCCTACTCTCTGGAAACACCATATATTTT.

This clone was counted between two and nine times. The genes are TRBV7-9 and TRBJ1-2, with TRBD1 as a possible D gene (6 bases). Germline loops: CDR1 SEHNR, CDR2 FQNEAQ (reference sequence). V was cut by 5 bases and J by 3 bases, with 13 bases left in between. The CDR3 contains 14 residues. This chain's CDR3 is CASSLGQTHYGYTF. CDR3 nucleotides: TGTGCCAGCAGCCTAGGACAGACCCACTATGGCTACACCTTC.

In DNA, the CDR3 is TGTGCCCCGGGGTACCTTGGGGCCAACGTCCTGACTTTC. This gives the protein CAPGYLGANVLTF. The V gene is TRBV5-4, the J gene TRBJ2-6, with D perhaps matching TRBD2 (5 bases). Trimming shortened V by 10 bases and J by 3 bases, and 11 bases separated the two germline ends. The length of the CDR3 is 13 residues. In germline, CDR1 is SGHNT, CDR2 YYREEE (reference sequence).

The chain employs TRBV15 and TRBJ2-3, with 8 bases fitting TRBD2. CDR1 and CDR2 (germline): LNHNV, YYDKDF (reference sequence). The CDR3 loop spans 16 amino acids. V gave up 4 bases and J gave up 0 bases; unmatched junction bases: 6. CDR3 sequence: CATSKQRGSSTDTQYF. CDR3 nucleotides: TGTGCCACCAGCAAACAGCGGGGGAGTAGCACAGATACGCAGTATTTT.

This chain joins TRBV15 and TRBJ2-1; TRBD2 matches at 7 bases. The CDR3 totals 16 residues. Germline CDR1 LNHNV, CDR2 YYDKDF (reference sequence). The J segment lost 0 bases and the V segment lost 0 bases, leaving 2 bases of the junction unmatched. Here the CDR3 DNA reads TGTGCCACCAGCAGAGATCGCGGGGGCTCCTACAATGAGCAGTTCTTC. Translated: CATSRDRGGSYNEQFF.

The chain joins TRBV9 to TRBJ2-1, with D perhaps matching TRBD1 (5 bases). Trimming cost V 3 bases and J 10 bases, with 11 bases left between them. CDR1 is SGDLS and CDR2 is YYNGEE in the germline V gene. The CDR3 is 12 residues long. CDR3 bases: TGTGCCAGCAGCGGGGGTGGGGCCGAGCAGTTCTTC. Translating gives CASSGGGAEQFF.

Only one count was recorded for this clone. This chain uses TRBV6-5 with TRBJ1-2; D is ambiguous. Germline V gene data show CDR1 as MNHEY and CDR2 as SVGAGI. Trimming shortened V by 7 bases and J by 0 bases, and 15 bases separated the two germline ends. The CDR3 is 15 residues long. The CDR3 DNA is TGTGCCAGCACCGCGGAATTTTTCACTAACTATGGCTACACCTTC. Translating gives CASTAEFFTNYGYTF.